The T cell receptor (beta chain) described here comes from a study of graft-versus-host responses after intestinal transplantation. Study-level information: Among the recipients, all got anti-thymocyte globulin induction and then tacrolimus and steroids for 2 to 3 years. Study-wide points: Subjects displaying graft-donor T cell macrochimerism possessed elevated graft-versus-host to host-versus-graft clonal ratios inside allografts.

Germline trimming cut 3 bases from V and 1 base from J; bases unmatched to any gene: 6. Germline V lookup: CDR1 GTSNPN, CDR2 SVGIG (reference sequence). The CDR3 sequence is 16 residues long. Comments on this clone: Its antigen is not known.

The table came from immunoSEQ multiplex PCR; TCRdb's copy has only in-frame clones and leaves some out. The sample records just under 90,000 clones, over 80% being singletons. The receptor's source is a human donor who received an intestinal transplant. The chain joins TRBV30 to TRBJ2-3; TRBD2 matches 11 bases. The sequencing used unstimulated CD8+ T cells sorted from spleen or lymph node cells, collected before intestinal transplant. CDR3 protein: CAWSAGTSGRTDTQYF. The CDR3, as DNA: TGTGCCTGGAGCGCGGGGACTAGCGGCCGCACAGATACGCAGTATTTT.